This paragraph covers one T cell receptor (beta chain) sequence. Its antigen is unknown. The data stem from a study of human T cells and chemical hapten exposure. Study background: Patients, largely female, had alopecia areata, totalis or universalis. Whole-study findings and limits: TCRs at high frequency, those above 1 in 1000, did not change with DPC sensitization.

TCRdb reprocessed the RACE reads via MiXCR and lists one record per CDR3 protein. This table holds approximately 260,000 distinct CDR3 sequences, over 7.5% found once. The V segment lost 6 bases and the J segment 1 base; nucleotides outside the gene matches: 11. Looked up from germline, CDR1 is DFQATT and CDR2 is SNEGSKA (reference sequence). CDR3 length equals 15 residues. Time point denoted: pre-sensitization, week 0. Stated treatment: therapeutic diphenylcyclopropenone sensitization with weekly scalp DPC. Before extraction, the whole blood was not fractionated, and total RNA was taken from it. The TCR originated in a man between 18 and 35 years old with alopecia areata. Some clones in this sample may be carry-over from other donors' samples. The sequencing used whole blood, collected in connection with sensitization to the hapten diphenylcyclopropenone (DPC). The chain is built from TRBV20-1 and TRBJ2-5, with TRBD1 matching 7 bases. CDR3 DNA sequence: TGCAGTGCAACGATGGGACAGAAGTTCCAAGAGACCCAGTACTTC. It specifies CSATMGQKFQETQYF.